These 5 T cell receptor beta chains were sequenced from one sample in a study of T cells in Graves' hyperthyroidism and ophthalmopathy. The TCR beta CDR3 regions underwent amplification using RNA transcripts as the source. Initially, a first-round RT-PCR of the TCR CDR3 employed the HTBI primer set. MiXCR, applied by TCRdb to the multiplex PCR reads, yields one record per CDR3 protein. In the table there are approximately 560,000 distinct CDR3 sequences, 15% to 17% of which are singletons. Sequencing input: blood. Source of these receptors: a woman aged 25 to 39 with Graves' hyperthyroidism.

This clonotype appeared many times. V gene TRBV20-1 combines with J gene TRBJ2-7; 11 bases fit TRBD2. CDR1 is DFQATT and CDR2 is SNEGSKA in the germline V gene (reference sequence). The CDR3 has 14 residues. The junction had 8 bases not matched to a gene; V was cut back by 8 bases and J by 2 bases. The CDR3 region has the DNA TGCAGTATAGGGACTAGCGGAGGCACCTACGAGCAGTACTTC. Translation: CSIGTSGGTYEQYF.

Many counts were recorded for this clonotype. The chain links TRBV9 to TRBJ2-7, with a possible D match to TRBD2 (5 bases). Trimming pared 3 bases from V and 1 base from J, leaving 14 bases between. Germline assignment: CDR1 SGDLS and CDR2 YYNGEE. There are 15 residues in the CDR3. The CDR3 bases are TGTGCCAGCAGCGCGGCCGGGGATCTATCCTACGAGCAGTACTTC. The encoded protein is CASSAAGDLSYEQYF. The full variable domain, rest sourced from reference TRBV9 and TRBJ2-7, is DSGVTQTPKHLITATGQRVTLRCSPRSGDLSVYWYQQSLDQGLQFLIQYYNGEERAKGNILERFSAQQFPDLHSELNLSSLELGDSALYFCASSAAGDLSYEQYFGPGTRLTVT.

This chain uses TRBV7-9 with TRBJ1-3; D possibly corresponds to TRBD1 (5 bases). The CDR3 covers 13 residues. Per the germline V gene, CDR1 is SEHNR and CDR2 is FQNEAQ (reference sequence). Deletions cut 5 bases from V and 11 bases from J, with 16 bases between. Written as DNA, the CDR3 is TGTGCCAGCAGCCCCGGGACGGACGACGCCATATATTTT. As protein: CASSPGTDDAIYF.

The V call is TRBV10-3, the J call TRBJ2-2; TRBD1 is a possible D gene (5 bases). This CDR3 contains 15 residues. Germline V gene lookup returns CDR1 ENHRY and CDR2 SYGVKD. V was cut by 2 bases and J by 1 base, with 8 bases left in between. The CDR3 coding sequence is TGTGCCATCAGTGAGACAGGAAAGAACACCGGGGAGCTGTTTTTT. Its protein product is CAISETGKNTGELFF.

The sample holds a few counts of this clonotype. This sequence is one base from a far larger clone and is likely a read error. The chain carries TRBV28 and TRBJ2-7; 8 positions match TRBD1. The CDR3 is 13 amino acids. The germline gives CDR1 MDHEN, CDR2 SYDVKM. The CDR3 DNA is TGTGCCAGCAGTCTAAGACAGGGGTACGGGCAGTACTTC. Protein: CASSLRQGYGQYF.